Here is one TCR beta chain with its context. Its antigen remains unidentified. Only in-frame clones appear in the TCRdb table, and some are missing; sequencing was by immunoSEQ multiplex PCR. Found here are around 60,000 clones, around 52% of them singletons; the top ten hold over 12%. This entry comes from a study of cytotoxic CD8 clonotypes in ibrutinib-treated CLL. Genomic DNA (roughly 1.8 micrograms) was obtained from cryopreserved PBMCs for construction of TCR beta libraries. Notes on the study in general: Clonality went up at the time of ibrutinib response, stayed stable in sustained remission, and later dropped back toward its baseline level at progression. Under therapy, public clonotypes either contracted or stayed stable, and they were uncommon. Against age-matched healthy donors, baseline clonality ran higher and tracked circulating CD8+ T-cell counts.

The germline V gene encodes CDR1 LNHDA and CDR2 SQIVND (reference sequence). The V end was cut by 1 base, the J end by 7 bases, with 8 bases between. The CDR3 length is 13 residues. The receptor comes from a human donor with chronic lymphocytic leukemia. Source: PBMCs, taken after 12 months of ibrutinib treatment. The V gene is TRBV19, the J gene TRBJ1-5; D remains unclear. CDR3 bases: TGTGCCAGTAGTATAGGGAAGTGGCAGCCCCAGCATTTT. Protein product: CASSIGKWQPQHF.